This T cell receptor (beta chain) was identified during a study of blood T cell repertoires in COVID-19. Study in general: The United States, Italy and Spain provided the acute and convalescent COVID-19 samples. T cells, B-cell-depleted T cells, or PBMCs provided the cDNA or gDNA that served as material.

CDR1 LNHNV and CDR2 YYDKDF come from the germline V gene (reference sequence). CDR3 size: 13 residues. Trimming took off 0 bases at V and 4 bases at J, with 7 bases between the two ends. Some clones are missing from TCRdb's copy, which holds only in-frame ones; the method was immunoSEQ multiplex PCR. The repertoire holds more than 150,000 clones, with more than 65% as singletons. On this clone itself: The sample carries other DNA sequences with the same CDR3.

The sequenced sample was peripheral blood. The sequence came from a woman in her fifties or sixties with acute or convalescent COVID-19. The chain carries TRBV15 and TRBJ2-7; the D is unclear. The CDR3, as DNA: TGTGCCACCAGCAGAGAGGGCACTTACGAGCAGTACTTC. Translation: CATSREGTYEQYF.